Presented here are 20 T cell receptor beta chains from one specimen sequenced in a study of blood T cell repertoires in COVID-19. Some clones are missing from TCRdb's copy, which holds only in-frame ones; the method was immunoSEQ multiplex PCR. Of around 310,000 clones in the sample, around 87% were seen once. The sample was peripheral blood. All receptors derive from a middle-aged woman with COVID-19, enrolled during active disease.

The chain joins TRBV4-2 to TRBJ2-5; D is undetermined. The germline V and J ends were trimmed by 0 bases and 3 bases, with 8 bases remaining between them. Germline V gives CDR1 LGHNA, CDR2 YNFKEQ. The CDR3 totals 14 residues. CDR3 bases: TGTGCCAGCAGCCAAGAGGGCTTCAAAGAGACCCAGTACTTC. Its translation is CASSQEGFKETQYF.

J is TRBJ1-6 and V is TRBV3-1 (or the pseudogene TRBV3-2); no definite D call. V shed 1 base and J shed 15 bases, with 19 bases lying between them. The CDR3 sequence is 15 residues long. Germline CDR1 is LGHDT and CDR2 is YNNKEL (reference sequence). CDR3 in DNA: TGTGCCAGCAGCCAAGTGGCCCTCAGGTACGAGGGCCTCCACTTT. Its protein product is CASSQVALRYEGLHF.

CDR3 DNA sequence: TGTGCCAGTTCTGGCGAGGGCCGCCTAGATGGCTACACCTTC. This gives the protein CASSGEGRLDGYTF. The chain links TRBV19 to TRBJ1-2; no reliable D call. CDR1 and CDR2 (germline): LNHDA, SQIVND (reference sequence). V dropped 8 bases and J dropped 6 bases, with 19 bases sitting between them. The CDR3 contains 14 residues.

Details on this clone: This specimen includes other DNA sequences encoding the same CDR3. This rearrangement joins TRBV9 to TRBJ1-5; 10 bases fit TRBD1. The CDR3 is 15 amino acids. J was trimmed by 2 bases and V by 3 bases; bases with no gene match: 2. Germline values: CDR1 SGDLS, CDR2 YYNGEE. The CDR3 sequence: CASSAGTGGNQPQHF. The CDR3 coding sequence is TGTGCCAGCAGCGCAGGGACAGGGGGCAATCAGCCCCAGCATTTT. Filled out from reference TRBV9 and TRBJ1-5, the complete variable domain reads DSGVTQTPKHLITATGQRVTLRCSPRSGDLSVYWYQQSLDQGLQFLIQYYNGEERAKGNILERFSAQQFPDLHSELNLSSLELGDSALYFCASSAGTGGNQPQHFGDGTRLSIL.

The V and J genes are TRBV6-2 or TRBV6-3 and TRBJ2-1; the D gene is possibly TRBD2 (5 bases). The CDR3 runs to 14 residues. The germline gives CDR1 MNHEY, CDR2 SVGEGT. The germline V and J ends were trimmed by 3 bases and 7 bases, with 13 bases remaining between them. The CDR3 nucleotides read TGTGCCAGCAGTTATTACCAAGAGGGAAATGAGCAGTTCTTC. Translation gives CASSYYQEGNEQFF.

The chain links TRBV4-3 to TRBJ2-5, with D possibly TRBD2 on 6 matching bases. CDR3 length: 16 amino acids. Trimming took 1 base from V and 5 from J, leaving 17 bases between them. Germline-derived CDR1 and CDR2 are LGHNA and YSLEER. The CDR3 spells CASSQGRTRDGETQYF. CDR3 nucleotide sequence: TGCGCCAGCAGCCAAGGTCGAACGCGGGACGGGGAGACCCAGTACTTC.

This clone was counted once. The chain is built from TRBV5-1 and TRBJ1-1; perhaps TRBD1 as D (5 bases). The germline V gene encodes CDR1 SGHRS and CDR2 YFSETQ. CDR3 length: 14 amino acids. V lost 4 bases and J 6 bases, leaving 16 bases between the germline ends. The CDR3 is CASSADSTVPEAFF. For the CDR3, the DNA is TGCGCCAGCAGCGCTGACAGTACGGTACCTGAAGCTTTCTTT. Combining the CDR3 with reference TRBV5-1 and TRBJ1-1 gives the whole variable domain KAGVTQTPRYLIKTRGQQVTLSCSPISGHRSVSWYQQTPGQGLQFLFEYFSETQRNKGNFPGRFSGRQFSNSRSEMNVSTLELGDSALYLCASSADSTVPEAFFGQGTRLTVV.

V is TRBV27 and J is TRBJ2-7; 10 bases fit TRBD1. With V trimmed by 6 bases and J by 5 bases, 4 bases remained unmatched. CDR1 MNHEY and CDR2 SMNVEV come from the germline V gene (reference sequence). The CDR3 contains 13 residues. CDR3 sequence: CASSPGQGNEQYF. In nucleotides, the CDR3 is TGTGCCAGCAGCCCGGGACAGGGGAACGAGCAGTACTTC.

The chain uses TRBV5-4 and TRBJ2-7; D might be TRBD1 (6 bases). The germline CDR1 and CDR2 sequences are SGHNT and YYREEE (reference sequence). The CDR3 spans 15 residues. V shed 5 bases and J shed 2 bases, with 17 bases lying between them. The CDR3 protein is CASSYGTQSPYEQYF. For the CDR3, the DNA is TGTGCCAGCAGTTACGGGACACAGTCTCCCTACGAGCAGTACTTC.

The rearrangement links TRBV27 to TRBJ2-3, with 9 bases fitting TRBD2. This CDR3 has 17 amino acids. The J segment lost 3 bases and the V segment lost 6 bases, leaving 13 bases of the junction unmatched. CDR1 MNHEY and CDR2 SMNVEV come from the germline V gene (reference sequence). The CDR3 spells CASSDLGKSGGTDTQYF. CDR3 bases: TGTGCCAGCAGCGACTTAGGGAAAAGCGGGGGGACAGATACGCAGTATTTT.

The CDR3 reads CASRVAGYEQFF. Here the CDR3 DNA reads TGTGCCAGCAGGGTAGCGGGCTATGAGCAGTTCTTC. The chain joins TRBV28 to TRBJ2-1; 7 nucleotides align to TRBD2. J was trimmed by 8 bases and V by 6 bases; bases with no gene match: 4. Germline CDR1 reads MDHEN; CDR2 reads SYDVKM. This CDR3 region has 12 residues.

Only one count was recorded for this clone. The J gene is TRBJ1-1, the V gene TRBV5-1; D is unclear. The CDR3 has 16 amino acids. Germline V CDR1 and CDR2: SGHRS, YFSETQ. V lost 7 bases to trimming and J lost 3 bases, with 22 bases between them. Here the CDR3 DNA reads TGCGCCAGCCGGGAAAGGAAGGGAAGTGTGGACACTGAAGCTTTCTTT. Translating gives CASRERKGSVDTEAFF.

The chain is built from TRBV2 and TRBJ1-2; D call uncertain. V lost 6 bases and J lost 6, with 14 bases in between. This CDR3 region has 13 residues. Germline CDR1 SNHLY, CDR2 FYNNEI. Here the CDR3 reads CASSSYSGNGYTF. The CDR3 region has the DNA TGTGCCAGCAGCTCCTACAGCGGAAATGGCTACACCTTC.

In nucleotides, the CDR3 is TGTGCCAGCAGCTTGGGGAGTGGGCAGCCCCAGCATTTT. Translation gives CASSLGSGQPQHF. The rearrangement joins TRBV5-5 to TRBJ1-5; no definite D call. The germline V gene encodes CDR1 SGHKS and CDR2 YYEKEE (reference sequence). The CDR3 runs to 13 residues. V lost 0 bases, J lost 7 bases, and 8 bases lay in between.

The chain couples TRBV15 to TRBJ1-4; D unclear. Between the trimmed V and J ends, which lost 3 bases and 2 bases, there was a span of 10 bases. Germline V gene sequence: CDR1 LNHNV, CDR2 YYDKDF (reference sequence). The CDR3 has 15 amino acids. CDR3 sequence reads: CATSSSGGTNEKLFF. CDR3 in DNA: TGTGCCACCAGCAGCTCGGGTGGGACTAATGAAAAACTGTTTTTT.

The rearrangement joins TRBV5-1 to TRBJ2-5; D remains ambiguous. The CDR3 spans 13 residues. V was clipped by 0 bases and J by 5 bases, with 8 bases between them. The germline V gene encodes CDR1 SGHRS and CDR2 YFSETQ. The chain's CDR3 is CASSLAVWETQYF. The CDR3 DNA reads TGCGCCAGCAGCTTGGCAGTCTGGGAGACCCAGTACTTC.

The rearrangement joins TRBV6-5 to TRBJ2-5; 9 bases align to TRBD2. The CDR3 is made up of 16 amino acids. The V gene's germline CDR1 is MNHEY and CDR2 SVGAGI. With 0 bases clipped from V and 8 bases from J, the junction kept 10 bases outside the gene matches. The CDR3 sequence is CASSYSSLAGPRTQYF. The CDR3 bases are TGTGCCAGCAGTTACTCGTCCCTAGCGGGACCCCGAACCCAGTACTTC.

J is TRBJ1-1 and V is TRBV28; D unclear. CDR1 is MDHEN, CDR2 SYDVKM, per germline. With 5 bases removed from V and 0 bases from J, the gap between germline ends came to 10 bases. The CDR3 is made up of 14 amino acids. In nucleotides, the CDR3 is TGTGCCAGCAGTGAGGGAGGGTTGAACACTGAAGCTTTCTTT. Translating it yields CASSEGGLNTEAFF. Full variable domain (remainder filled in from reference TRBV28 and TRBJ1-1): DVKVTQSSRYLVKRTGEKVFLECVQDMDHENMFWYRQDPGLGLRLIYFSYDVKMKEKGDIPEGYSVSREKKERFSLILESASTNQTSMYLCASSEGGLNTEAFFGQGTRLTVV.

V usage is TRBV11-2 and J usage is TRBJ2-7; TRBD2 matches at 8 bases. This CDR3 spans 16 amino acids. The V and J ends lost 1 base and 2 bases, in that order; junction bases with no gene match: 7. The germline gives CDR1 SGHAT, CDR2 FQNNGV. CDR3 region: CASSLGAGVGTYEQYF. The DNA of the CDR3 is TGTGCCAGCAGCTTAGGAGCGGGGGTGGGGACCTACGAGCAGTACTTC.

The rearrangement uses TRBV28 and TRBJ1-3, with 7 bases matching TRBD1. From germline, CDR1 is MDHEN and CDR2 SYDVKM. This CDR3 has 16 residues. Unmatched junction bases numbered 10, after V lost 5 bases and J lost 3 bases. The CDR3 bases are TGTGCCAGCAGTCCGGTACAGGGGTTTTATGGAAACACCATATATTTT. This translates into CASSPVQGFYGNTIYF.